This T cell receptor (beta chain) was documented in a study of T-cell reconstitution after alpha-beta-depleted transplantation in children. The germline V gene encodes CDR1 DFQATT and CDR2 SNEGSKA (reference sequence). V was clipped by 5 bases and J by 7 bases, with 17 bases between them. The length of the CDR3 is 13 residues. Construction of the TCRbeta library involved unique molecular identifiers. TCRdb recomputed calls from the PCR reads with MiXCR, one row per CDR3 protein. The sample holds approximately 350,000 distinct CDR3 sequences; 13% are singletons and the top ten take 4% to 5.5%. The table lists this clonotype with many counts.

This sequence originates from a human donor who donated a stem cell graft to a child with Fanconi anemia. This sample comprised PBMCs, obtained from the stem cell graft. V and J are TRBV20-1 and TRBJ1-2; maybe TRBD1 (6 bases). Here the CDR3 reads CSAAAHPGAGYTF. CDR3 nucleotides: TGCAGTGCTGCCGCGCACCCAGGGGCTGGCTACACCTTC.